This T cell receptor beta chain was sequenced in a study of blood T cell repertoires in COVID-19. The data were produced by immunoSEQ multiplex PCR, yet TCRdb's version contains in-frame clones alone and is incomplete. There are 180,000 or so clones in the sample; nearly 90% occur only once, and 0.6% to 0.8% lies in the top ten. The germline gives CDR1 MNHEY, CDR2 SMNVEV (reference sequence). Trimming left V 3 bases short and J 2 bases short, with 13 bases between. CDR3 length: 15 amino acids. J is TRBJ2-5 and V is TRBV27; the D is unclear. This TCR derives from a man between 50 and 59 years old with acute or convalescent COVID-19. The sample taken for sequencing was peripheral blood. CDR3 loop: CASSFIGGGQETQYF. The CDR3 DNA sequence: TGTGCCAGCAGTTTTATTGGCGGTGGTCAAGAGACCCAGTACTTC.